This passage covers 24 T cell receptor beta chains from one sample sequenced in a study of cytomegalovirus exposure and HLA in healthy donors. Vbeta (60) and Jbeta (13) primers were used in the PCR. Only in-frame clones appear in the TCRdb table, and some are missing; sequencing was by immunoSEQ multiplex PCR. The profile shows roughly 150,000 clones, roughly 73% of them singletons. The specimen sequenced was PBMCs. The source of these receptors is a young man in good health and CMV-seropositive.

The J gene is TRBJ2-2, the V gene TRBV7-9, with 11 bases lining up with TRBD1. V dropped 6 bases and J dropped 7; count of bases not matched to a gene: 7. The CDR3 runs to 15 residues. The V gene's germline CDR1 is SEHNR and CDR2 FQNEAQ (reference sequence). CDR3 amino acids: CASSLGQGDVGELFF. The CDR3 DNA follows: TGTGCCAGCAGTTTGGGACAGGGGGATGTCGGGGAGCTGTTTTTT.

Concerning this clone itself: The junction and the germline gene differ at one end; a read error may be behind it. The rearrangement uses TRBV7-7 and TRBJ2-3; TRBD2 agrees at 14 bases. The CDR3 consists of 17 residues. Germline V lookup: CDR1 SSHAT, CDR2 FNYEAQ (reference sequence). Here the CDR3 DNA reads TGTGCTAGCAGCTTAGGGACTAGCGGGAGTACCCCCATGGCGCAGTATTTT. The encoded protein is CASSLGTSGSTPMAQYF.

J is TRBJ1-2 and V is TRBV27, with D maybe TRBD1 (6 bases). Trimming took off 2 bases at V and 2 bases at J, with 9 bases between the two ends. The CDR3 is 14 residues long. Germline CDR1 reads MNHEY; CDR2 reads SMNVEV (reference sequence). The chain's CDR3 is CASSLNRDNYGYTF. In nucleotides, the CDR3 is TGTGCCAGCAGTTTAAACAGGGACAACTATGGCTACACCTTC.

The chain's CDR3 is CASYPLLGGAGTDTQYF. In nucleotides, the CDR3 is TGTGCCAGCTATCCTTTGTTGGGGGGAGCTGGCACAGATACGCAGTATTTT. J is TRBJ2-3 and V is TRBV28; a possible D gene is TRBD2 (6 bases). V lost 8 bases and J 1 base, leaving 22 bases between the germline ends. Germline values: CDR1 MDHEN, CDR2 SYDVKM. The CDR3 length is 17 residues.

This chain connects TRBV7-6 to TRBJ1-1, with unresolved D. Trimming pared 2 bases from V and 3 bases from J, leaving 16 bases between. The CDR3 sequence is 16 residues long. Germline assignment: CDR1 SGHVS and CDR2 FNYEAQ. The CDR3 spells CASSLSPVTGDTEAFF. The CDR3 nucleotides are TGTGCCAGCAGCTTAAGTCCGGTTACCGGGGACACTGAAGCTTTCTTT.

V usage is TRBV23-1 and J usage is TRBJ1-1; maybe TRBD1 (5 bases). TRBV23-1 is labeled an ORF, and its function is uncertain. The CDR3 extends over 21 amino acids. V was pared by 7 bases and J by 0 bases, with 33 bases between. The CDR3 DNA follows: TGCGCCAGCACTCCAGGGCAGTCGTTTGCCTGTGTCCCACCTCTGAACACTGAAGCTTTCTTT. Translating gives CASTPGQSFACVPPLNTEAFF.

Details on this clone: Germline is not matched at one junction end, which may reflect a read error. In DNA form, the CDR3 reads TGTTCCAGCAGCTTAGTCCGGGGAGAGCAGTACTTC. Its translation: CSSSLVRGEQYF. J is TRBJ2-7 and V is TRBV7-9; TRBD2 might be the D (5 bases). Per the germline V gene, CDR1 is SEHNR and CDR2 is FQNEAQ (reference sequence). The CDR3 runs to 12 residues.

CDR3 nucleotides: TGTGCCAGCAGTTTAGAGCTGCTCCCCGGGGGTACGCAGTATTTT. Its protein is CASSLELLPGGTQYF. The chain couples TRBV28 to TRBJ2-3; maybe TRBD2 (6 bases). Germline lookup yields CDR1 MDHEN and CDR2 SYDVKM. This CDR3 is built from 15 residues. Trimming left V 2 bases short and J 8 bases short, with 17 bases between.

The chain is built from TRBV14 and TRBJ2-6; tentative D call: TRBD2 (5 bases). Trimming removed 3 bases from V and 0 bases from J, with 18 bases in between. The CDR3 is 19 amino acids. Germline-derived CDR1 and CDR2 are SGHDN and FVKESK. The CDR3 loop is CASSQSPPGVYSGANVLTF. CDR3 DNA sequence: TGTGCCAGCAGCCAGAGTCCTCCCGGGGTCTACTCTGGGGCCAACGTCCTGACTTTC. Combining the CDR3 with reference TRBV14 and TRBJ2-6 gives the whole variable domain EAGVTQFPSHSVIEKGQTVTLRCDPISGHDNLYWYRRVMGKEIKFLLHFVKESKQDESGMPNNRFLAERTGGTYSTLKVQPAELEDSGVYFCASSQSPPGVYSGANVLTFGAGSRLTVL.

The rearrangement links TRBV11-3 to TRBJ2-7; D perhaps matches TRBD1 (6 bases). Between the trimmed V and J ends, which lost 5 bases and 2 bases, there was a span of 13 bases. The CDR3 is made up of 14 amino acids. Germline V gene sequence: CDR1 SGHNT, CDR2 YENEEA. The CDR3 DNA reads TGTGCCAGCAGCCACGGGACATCACCCTACGAGCAGTACTTC. As protein: CASSHGTSPYEQYF.

The V call is TRBV9, the J call TRBJ2-1; 9 nucleotides agree with TRBD2. The CDR3 sequence is 16 residues long. The J segment lost 9 bases and the V segment lost 0 bases, leaving 10 bases of the junction unmatched. CDR1 is SGDLS, CDR2 YYNGEE, per germline. The CDR3 loop reads CASSVVAAGGPAEQFF. The CDR3 nucleotides are TGTGCCAGCAGCGTAGTAGCTGCGGGAGGGCCTGCTGAGCAGTTCTTC. The entire variable domain, with the rest obtained from reference TRBV9 and TRBJ2-1, is as follows: DSGVTQTPKHLITATGQRVTLRCSPRSGDLSVYWYQQSLDQGLQFLIQYYNGEERAKGNILERFSAQQFPDLHSELNLSSLELGDSALYFCASSVVAAGGPAEQFFGPGTRLTVL.

The rearrangement links TRBV5-4 to TRBJ2-1; 8 nucleotides line up with TRBD2. Trimming removed 3 bases from V and 6 bases from J; junction bases left unmatched: 8. In germline, CDR1 is SGHNT, CDR2 YYREEE (reference sequence). This CDR3 contains 15 residues. The CDR3 region has the DNA TGTGCCAGCAGCTCCGGGACTAGTAATTTCAATGAGCAGTTCTTC. Translation gives CASSSGTSNFNEQFF. Full variable domain (outside the CDR3, taken from reference TRBV5-4 and TRBJ2-1): ETGVTQSPTHLIKTRGQQVTLRCSSQSGHNTVSWYQQALGQGPQFIFQYYREEENGRGNFPPRFSGLQFPNYSSELNVNALELDDSALYLCASSSGTSNFNEQFFGPGTRLTVL.

The chain employs TRBV14 and TRBJ2-2; 8 nucleotides align to TRBD1. V lost 1 base, J lost 4 bases, and 5 bases stayed unmatched. Per the germline V gene, CDR1 is SGHDN and CDR2 is FVKESK. The CDR3 has 16 residues. The CDR3 spells CASSQAGTGVTGELFF. For the CDR3, the DNA is TGTGCCAGCAGCCAAGCCGGGACAGGAGTCACCGGGGAGCTGTTTTTT.

As regards this clone: The germline gene is not matched at one end of the junction; a read error may be the cause. This chain connects TRBV6-5 to TRBJ1-1; perhaps TRBD1 as D (5 bases). This CDR3 comprises 14 residues. Germline CDR1 MNHEY, CDR2 SVGAGI. The CDR3 coding sequence is TGTGCCAGCAGATACTATGACAGTTCGCGTGAAGCTTTCTTT. Its translation is CASRYYDSSREAFF.

The rearrangement joins TRBV2 to TRBJ2-2; D is unclear. This CDR3 is built from 14 residues. Germline V gives CDR1 SNHLY, CDR2 FYNNEI. Trimming removed 3 bases from V and 7 bases from J, with 12 bases in between. The CDR3 protein is CASSDNRLNGELFF. The CDR3, as DNA: TGTGCCAGCAGTGATAACAGATTGAACGGGGAGCTGTTTTTT.

J is TRBJ2-1 and V is TRBV4-2, with D unclear. With 0 bases removed from V and 5 bases from J, the gap between germline ends came to 17 bases. Germline lookup yields CDR1 LGHNA and CDR2 YNFKEQ. The CDR3 is 17 amino acids. DNA of the CDR3: TGTGCCAGCAGCCAAGAGGGTCGGTCCCCTCTAGACAATGAGCAGTTCTTC. Translating gives CASSQEGRSPLDNEQFF.

The chain carries TRBV18 and TRBJ2-1; TRBD1 matches 7 bases. Germline V lookup: CDR1 KGHSH, CDR2 LQKENI. The CDR3 sequence is 14 residues long. The V gene end was trimmed by 5 bases and the J gene end by 5 bases; junction bases not matched to a gene: 6. CDR3 amino acids: CASSRQGMDNEQFF. The CDR3 region has the DNA TGTGCCAGCTCAAGACAGGGAATGGACAATGAGCAGTTCTTC.

This clone turned up a few times. The V call is TRBV11-2, the J call TRBJ2-2; D perhaps matches TRBD2 (5 bases). Trimming pared 8 bases from V and 8 bases from J, leaving 9 bases between. Germline CDR1 is SGHAT and CDR2 is FQNNGV. CDR3 size: 11 residues. This CDR3 is CASGRRGELFF. CDR3 DNA: TGTGCCAGCGGGAGAAGGGGGGAGCTGTTTTTT.

V is TRBV6-5 and J is TRBJ2-3; D is possibly TRBD1 (6 bases). Trimming left V 5 bases short and J 3 bases short, with 15 bases between. The CDR3 is 15 amino acids. Germline V gives CDR1 MNHEY, CDR2 SVGAGI. CDR3 nucleotide sequence: TGTGCCAGCAGTCTCGACAGGCCGTCAACAGATACGCAGTATTTT. It specifies CASSLDRPSTDTQYF.

This clone occurred a few times. This chain connects TRBV5-1 to TRBJ2-7, with 7 bases identical to TRBD2. The V and J ends lost 1 base and 0 bases, in that order; junction bases with no gene match: 1. CDR3 length: 14 amino acids. Germline loops: CDR1 SGHRS, CDR2 YFSETQ. CDR3 bases: TGCGCCAGCAGCTTGACTAGCGTCTCCTACGAGCAGTACTTC. Protein: CASSLTSVSYEQYF. The full variable domain, with the rest looked up from reference TRBV5-1 and TRBJ2-7, is KAGVTQTPRYLIKTRGQQVTLSCSPISGHRSVSWYQQTPGQGLQFLFEYFSETQRNKGNFPGRFSGRQFSNSRSEMNVSTLELGDSALYLCASSLTSVSYEQYFGPGTRLTVT.

The rearrangement joins TRBV28 to TRBJ2-5, with 9 bases matching TRBD2. The J call may be faulty, since TRBJ2-7 better matches the DNA end. Germline V lookup: CDR1 MDHEN, CDR2 SYDVKM. This CDR3 contains 17 residues. As DNA, the CDR3 is TGTGCCAGCAGTACCTTATCTCCGGGACTAGCAATCTACGAGCAGTACTTC. Translation: CASSTLSPGLAIYEQYF.

The table lists this clone with a few counts. The chain uses TRBV7-3 and TRBJ2-3; 9 nucleotides match TRBD2. The CDR3 has 17 amino acids. Germline V gene data show CDR1 as SGHTA and CDR2 as FQGTGA. With V trimmed by 4 bases and J by 1 base, 9 bases remained unmatched. As DNA, the CDR3 is TGTGCCAGCAGCTCCTATCTTAGCGGGAGAGGCACAGATACGCAGTATTTT. This codes for CASSSYLSGRGTDTQYF.

CDR3 DNA sequence: TGTGCCAGCAGTGAAGCTAACAGCCTACTCTCCTACGAGCAGTACTTC. Amino acids: CASSEANSLLSYEQYF. The chain recombines TRBV6-1 with TRBJ2-7; D is unclear. The CDR3 extends over 16 amino acids. Germline V gene data show CDR1 as MNHNS and CDR2 as SASEGT. The V and J ends lost 0 bases and 0 bases respectively, with 12 bases between them.

This clone was detected a few times. The chain combines TRBV27 with TRBJ1-2; D is unclear. Germline values: CDR1 MNHEY, CDR2 SMNVEV (reference sequence). Between the trimmed V and J ends, which lost 6 bases and 8 bases, there was a span of 19 bases. CDR3 length: 14 residues. DNA for the CDR3: TGTGCCAGCAGATACATCGACAAGGCTGGGGGCTACACCTTC. It encodes CASRYIDKAGGYTF.